This T cell receptor beta chain appears in the sequencing data of a study of shared clonotypes between healthy human individuals. Regarding this clone: Its cognate antigen is unknown.

Notes on the study in general: Deeper or shallower sequencing was expected to change how clonotypes are shared among donors.

Germline V gene sequence: CDR1 SGHRS, CDR2 YFSETQ. Between the trimmed V and J ends, which lost 3 bases and 7 bases, there was a span of 11 bases. The CDR3 length is 13 residues. Sorted-subset replicate PCRs used around 200 ng of genomic DNA. This amount corresponded to some 32,000 T cell genomes. In the authors' workflow: With immunoSEQ giving junction-only sequences and no quality scores, filtering differed. Here immunoSEQ multiplex PCR was the method, and the copy in TCRdb shows in-frame clones only, minus some. D and trimming come from the DNA, and the V and J calls and clone size come from that table. The table shows hundreds of thousands of clones, with about 96% occurring only once.

What was sequenced was naive CD4+ T cells sorted from blood. Sample subset: CD45RA+ positively selected. The TCR originated in a woman between 25 and 40 years old in good health. The J gene is TRBJ2-1, the V gene TRBV5-1, with D hard to call. CDR3 DNA sequence: TGCGCCAGCAGCTCCGAGAGTAGGAATGAGCAGTTCTTC. Translation gives CASSSESRNEQFF.